This T cell receptor beta chain was obtained from a study of T cell repertoires in cytomegalovirus infection. Study background: Signatures in public TCR beta sequences pointed to both CMV infection and matching HLA type. Findings and limits, study-wide: Within the response measured ex vivo, HLA-C-restricted CMV-specific TCR beta clonotypes were dominant. Frequencies of public TCR beta families were cumulated, and this identified carriers of CMV plus the relevant HLA.

This CDR3 region has 16 residues. The V end was cut by 1 base, the J end by 3 bases, with 13 bases between. TCRdb ran MiXCR on the reads and lists one entry per CDR3 protein. The sample shows approximately 500,000 distinct CDR3 sequences, over 9% of them seen only once. Comment on this clonotype: The antigen remains undetermined. A much larger clone lies one base from this, so it may be a read error.

The rearrangement links TRBV23-1 to TRBJ1-5; D not certain. TRBV23-1 is assigned to the ORF class and has an uncertain function. The specimen was PBMCs. The receptor was isolated from a human donor in good health (CMV status not recorded). Some clones in this sample may be carry-over from other donors' samples. CDR3 coding DNA: TGCGCCAGCAGTCAATTGGCCCCAACCTACAATCAGCCCCAGCATTTT. Protein: CASSQLAPTYNQPQHF.